This T cell receptor (beta chain) stems from a study of blood T cells in healthy people across ages. Together with a sample-barcoded 5' primer, a J-beta primer mix was included in a second PCR lasting about 6 to 11 cycles. TCRdb itself ran the 5' RACE reads through MiXCR, one entry per CDR3 protein. The table lists about 800,000 distinct CDR3 sequences, 20% to 30% of them singletons. Another study also made use of these data, one on T cells of mothers and their children. This second report adds: Donors were three healthy Caucasian mothers and their six children. It was through the M1S primer of the second PCR that sample barcodes and 2-4 random nucleotides were added.

Sequenced sample: blood. This TCR derives from a boy aged 5-17 years in good health.

The CDR3 sequence: CATSRGLAGDNEQFF. Here the CDR3 DNA reads TGTGCCACCAGCAGAGGCTTAGCGGGGGACAATGAGCAGTTCTTC. This chain connects TRBV15 to TRBJ2-1; 9 bases line up with TRBD2. Trimming took 1 base from V and 5 from J; bases not matched to a gene: 3. The CDR3 is made up of 15 amino acids. Germline V gene data show CDR1 as LNHNV and CDR2 as YYDKDF (reference sequence).